One sample yielded the 13 T cell receptor beta chains listed below, sequenced in a study of cytomegalovirus exposure and HLA in healthy donors. PCR primers comprised 60 Vbeta and 13 Jbeta primers. Profiling relied on immunoSEQ multiplex PCR, and the TCRdb table lists in-frame clones only, not all of them. Altogether 150,000 or so clones are present, 78% being singletons, with the ten largest covering 1.5%. Sequencing was carried out using PBMCs. The receptors originated from a female donor in good health and CMV-seronegative.

This clone has just one count. Here the CDR3 DNA reads TGTGCCAGCAGCTTGGGGAAGGGGTCGAACACTGAAGCTTTCTTT. It translates to CASSLGKGSNTEAFF. The chain is built from TRBV5-4 and TRBJ1-1; a possible D gene is TRBD1 (5 bases). V lost 0 bases, J lost 1 base, and 10 bases lay in between. The CDR3 is made up of 15 amino acids. The germline gives CDR1 SGHNT, CDR2 YYREEE (reference sequence).

This chain connects TRBV10-3 to TRBJ2-7; 9 bases match TRBD1. There are 17 residues in the CDR3. Germline loops: CDR1 ENHRY, CDR2 SYGVKD. V trimming: 3 bases; J trimming: 0 bases; junction bases outside the gene matches: 9. The CDR3 is CAISDIAGTGFSYEQYF. CDR3 nucleotide sequence: TGTGCCATCAGTGATATAGCCGGGACAGGGTTCTCCTACGAGCAGTACTTC.

This clone was seen more than once but under ten times. The V gene is TRBV7-3, the J gene TRBJ1-5, with 7 positions matching TRBD1. This CDR3 is 13 amino acids long. The V gene end was trimmed by 0 bases and the J gene end by 9 bases; junction bases not matched to a gene: 2. From germline, CDR1 is SGHTA and CDR2 FQGTGA. In DNA form, the CDR3 reads TGTGCCAGCAGCTTAACATACAGGGGGCCCCAGCATTTT. Protein sequence: CASSLTYRGPQHF.

Comments on this clone: Other nucleotide sequences from this sample produce the same CDR3. This chain uses TRBV28 with TRBJ1-5, with TRBD1 as a possible D gene (6 bases). V was clipped by 2 bases and J by 6 bases, with 14 bases between them. This CDR3 region has 15 residues. Germline V CDR1 and CDR2: MDHEN, SYDVKM. This CDR3 reads CASSLGQGFRQPQHF. The CDR3 DNA is TGTGCCAGCAGTTTAGGGCAGGGGTTTCGTCAGCCCCAGCATTTT.

CDR3 amino acids: CASSSSGNPSNQPQHF. CDR3 bases: TGTGCCAGCAGTTCATCAGGGAATCCTAGCAATCAGCCCCAGCATTTT. The chain links TRBV6-6 to TRBJ1-5, with a tentative D call TRBD1 (5 bases). The V and J ends lost 4 bases and 0 bases respectively, with 13 bases between them. Germline V gene data show CDR1 as MNHNY and CDR2 as SVGAGI (reference sequence). The CDR3 is made up of 16 amino acids.

The CDR3 sequence: CASSSNTGIEQYF. CDR3 in DNA: TGTGCCAGCAGCTCAAACACAGGGATCGAGCAGTACTTC. The chain uses TRBV13 and TRBJ2-7; a possible D gene is TRBD1 (6 bases). CDR3 length equals 13 residues. Trimming took off 4 bases at V and 6 bases at J, with 13 bases between the two ends. Germline V gene sequence: CDR1 PRHDT, CDR2 FYEKMQ (reference sequence). The full variable domain, in which reference TRBV13 and TRBJ2-7 provide the parts outside the CDR3, is AAGVIQSPRHLIKEKRETATLKCYPIPRHDTVYWYQQGPGQDPQFLISFYEKMQSDKGSIPDRFSAQQFSDYHSELNMSSLELGDSALYFCASSSNTGIEQYFGPGTRLTVT.

The chain couples TRBV5-1 to TRBJ2-5; maybe TRBD2 (5 bases). Germline loops: CDR1 SGHRS, CDR2 YFSETQ. This CDR3 spans 14 amino acids. Trimming took 0 bases from V and 0 from J, leaving 6 bases between them. The CDR3 region has the DNA TGCGCCAGCAGCTTGGGGGAGTACCAAGAGACCCAGTACTTC. Residues: CASSLGEYQETQYF.

This clone came up many times. The V call is TRBV6-6, the J call TRBJ1-5; no definite D call. Germline CDR1 and CDR2: MNHNY and SVGAGI (reference sequence). Trimming removed 2 bases at V and 13 bases at J, with 15 bases between. The length of the CDR3 is 13 residues. The CDR3 nucleotides are TGTGCCAGCAGTTACGGTCTGGCCCTTCCTCAGCATTTT. Amino acid sequence: CASSYGLALPQHF.

This clone was observed a handful of times. This chain connects TRBV4-2 to TRBJ2-1; 9 nucleotides match TRBD2. CDR1 and CDR2 (germline): LGHNA, YNFKEQ. V was clipped by 3 bases and J by 5 bases; unmatched bases: 5. This CDR3 spans 15 amino acids. DNA for the CDR3: TGTGCCAGCAGCCAGGCTAGCGGGATCGACAATGAGCAGTTCTTC. It encodes CASSQASGIDNEQFF.

V usage is TRBV5-6 and J usage is TRBJ1-5, with D unresolved. CDR1 is SGHDT, CDR2 YYEEEE, per germline. Trimming took off 0 bases at V and 7 bases at J, with 8 bases between the two ends. This CDR3 contains 13 residues. DNA of the CDR3: TGTGCCAGCAGCTTGGCTGGAGGACAGCCCCAGCATTTT. Its translation: CASSLAGGQPQHF.

V gene TRBV5-5 combines with J gene TRBJ2-7, with TRBD2 identical over 10 bases. The V gene end was trimmed by 6 bases and the J gene end by 2 bases; junction bases not matched to a gene: 11. The CDR3 spans 16 residues. CDR1 is SGHKS and CDR2 is YYEKEE in the germline V gene (reference sequence). The CDR3 nucleotides read TGTGCCAGCACCATCAGTCCTAGCGGGGGCCCCTACGAGCAGTACTTC. Protein product: CASTISPSGGPYEQYF.

The J gene is TRBJ2-1, the V gene TRBV19; D perhaps matches TRBD2 (6 bases). CDR1 and CDR2 (germline): LNHDA, SQIVND (reference sequence). V lost 8 bases, J lost 2 bases, and 16 bases lay in between. The CDR3 has 15 residues. The CDR3 region is CASGGLAPTYNEQFF. Written as DNA, the CDR3 is TGTGCCAGTGGGGGTCTAGCGCCGACCTACAATGAGCAGTTCTTC.

The J gene is TRBJ2-5, the V gene TRBV2; D may be TRBD2 (6 bases). Matching the DNA end better, TRBJ2-7 makes the J call doubtful. Germline CDR1 is SNHLY and CDR2 is FYNNEI. The CDR3 loop spans 15 amino acids. CDR3 in DNA: TGTGCCAGCAGGAAGCCGGACGGGAGCTCCTACGAGCAGTACTTC. The encoded protein is CASRKPDGSSYEQYF.